Presented here are 21 T cell receptor beta chains from one specimen sequenced in a study of blood T cell repertoires in COVID-19. Sequencing was performed with immunoSEQ multiplex PCR; in TCRdb, only in-frame clones are kept and a portion is missing. The sample includes some 190,000 clones, approximately 90% of them seen just once. Sequencing was performed on peripheral blood. These receptors were obtained from a human donor in a cohort sampled during active COVID-19.

V usage is TRBV6-2 or TRBV6-3 and J usage is TRBJ2-3, with TRBD2 matching 9 bases. V lost 6 bases to trimming and J lost 5 bases; unmatched junction nucleotides: 12. The length of the CDR3 is 16 residues. Germline CDR1 and CDR2: MNHEY and SVGEGT. In DNA form, the CDR3 reads TGTGCCAGCAGACCTCGGGCGGGGGGGCATGGAGATACGCAGTATTTT. As protein: CASRPRAGGHGDTQYF.

This clone was observed a few times. The CDR3 sequence is CASRVLGVNYEQYF. CDR3 bases: TGTGCCAGCAGGGTCCTCGGGGTGAACTACGAGCAGTACTTC. This sequence joins TRBV2 and TRBJ2-7; tentatively, D is TRBD2 (5 bases). The germline CDR1 and CDR2 sequences are SNHLY and FYNNEI. Trimming left V 6 bases short and J 3 bases short, with 15 bases between. The CDR3 is 14 residues long.

This chain connects TRBV4-3 to TRBJ2-7, with TRBD1 matching 7 bases. Germline V gene sequence: CDR1 LGHNA, CDR2 YSLEER. The trim removed 4 bases at V and 2 bases at J, leaving 8 bases unmatched. This CDR3 region has 15 residues. Written as DNA, the CDR3 is TGCGCCAGCAGCCCAGACCGGGACAGTGCCTACGAGCAGTACTTC. Its protein product is CASSPDRDSAYEQYF.

The chain's CDR3 is CASSKESERGTQYF. The CDR3 DNA follows: TGTGCCAGCAGCAAAGAGTCGGAAAGGGGGACCCAGTACTTC. The chain joins TRBV21-1 to TRBJ2-5; no check of the table's D call, TRBD1, against the DNA was made. TRBV21-1 represents a pseudogene. CDR3 length: 14 amino acids.

The CDR3 DNA sequence: TGTGCCACCAGCAGAGATGGACAGGGGGCGCGGGAGACCCAGTACTTC. Protein sequence: CATSRDGQGARETQYF. The rearrangement uses TRBV15 and TRBJ2-5; 11 bases are shared with TRBD1. V shed 0 bases and J 5 bases; nucleotides not matched to a gene: 5. Germline CDR1 is LNHNV and CDR2 is YYDKDF (reference sequence). The CDR3 loop spans 16 amino acids.

Concerning this clone: Other DNA sequences in the sample encode the same CDR3. The chain links TRBV5-1 to TRBJ1-1, with TRBD1 matching 10 bases. There are 15 residues in the CDR3. CDR1 and CDR2 from the germline V gene are SGHRS and YFSETQ. The ends lost 0 bases at V and 4 bases at J; junction bases unmatched: 3. The CDR3 DNA reads as TGCGCCAGCAGCTTGGGACAGGGGGCTTCCACTGAAGCTTTCTTT. It translates to CASSLGQGASTEAFF.

J is TRBJ1-5 and V is TRBV2; D is possibly TRBD1 (5 bases). The CDR3 has 16 residues. V shed 7 bases and J shed 2 bases, with 18 bases lying between them. Germline loops: CDR1 SNHLY, CDR2 FYNNEI. The CDR3 region has the DNA TGTGCCAGCACTCCGGGCCAGGGTACGGGCAATCAGCCCCAGCATTTT. The encoded protein is CASTPGQGTGNQPQHF.

The V and J genes are TRBV11-2 and TRBJ1-3; perhaps TRBD1 as D (5 bases). The CDR3 is made up of 15 amino acids. Germline lookup yields CDR1 SGHAT and CDR2 FQNNGV. The V end was cut by 7 bases, the J end by 0 bases, with 13 bases between. The CDR3 sequence is CASTPQVSSGNTIYF. The CDR3 coding sequence is TGTGCCAGCACCCCACAGGTCAGCTCTGGAAACACCATATATTTT.

V and J are TRBV18 and TRBJ2-7; TRBD2 aligns across 12 bases. Germline V lookup: CDR1 KGHSH, CDR2 LQKENI. The junction had 5 bases not matched to a gene; V was cut back by 4 bases and J by 4 bases. This CDR3 comprises 15 residues. CDR3: CASSRPTSGSYEQYF. CDR3 in DNA: TGTGCCAGCTCACGGCCGACTAGCGGGAGTTACGAGCAGTACTTC.

This chain connects TRBV7-2 to TRBJ1-2; D remains unclear. V was clipped by 5 bases and J by 2 bases, with 15 bases between them. Germline V gene data show CDR1 as SGHTA and CDR2 as FQGNSA. The CDR3 is 15 amino acids. CDR3 protein: CASSPFGGLNYGYTF. The CDR3 nucleotides are TGTGCCAGCAGCCCCTTTGGCGGGCTCAACTATGGCTACACCTTC.

The sample holds a few counts of this clone. This chain joins TRBV7-6 and TRBJ1-3; D remains unclear. There are 13 residues in the CDR3. The V and J ends lost 4 bases and 3 bases respectively, with 7 bases between them. CDR1 is SGHVS and CDR2 is FNYEAQ in the germline V gene. CDR3 sequence (DNA): TGTGCCAGCAGCTCGGTCGTTGGAAACACCATATATTTT. It codes for CASSSVVGNTIYF.

The rearrangement uses TRBV11-2 and TRBJ2-1, with 10 bases matching TRBD1. V dropped 5 bases and J dropped 9; count of bases not matched to a gene: 16. The CDR3 extends over 17 amino acids. Looked up from germline, CDR1 is SGHAT and CDR2 is FQNNGV. DNA of the CDR3: TGTGCCAGCAGCCCTGGTCGAGGGACAGGGGAATCTGGTGAGCAGTTCTTC. It specifies CASSPGRGTGESGEQFF. Supplemented by reference TRBV11-2 and TRBJ2-1, the full variable domain reads EAGVAQSPRYKIIEKRQSVAFWCNPISGHATLYWYQQILGQGPKLLIQFQNNGVVDDSQLPKDRFSAERLKGVDSTLKIQPAKLEDSAVYLCASSPGRGTGESGEQFFGPGTRLTVL.

Only one count was recorded for this clone. The chain links TRBV3-1 (or the pseudogene TRBV3-2) to TRBJ1-5; D is uncertain. The CDR3 runs 17 residues. V lost 4 bases, J lost 4 bases, and 20 bases lay in between. Germline values: CDR1 LGHDT, CDR2 YNNKEL (reference sequence). The chain's CDR3 is CASSRPGRGLRNQPQHF. The DNA of the CDR3 is TGTGCCAGCAGCCGACCTGGGCGAGGACTTAGGAATCAGCCCCAGCATTTT.

V usage is TRBV6-1 and J usage is TRBJ2-1; D might be TRBD1 (6 bases). Germline V gene lookup returns CDR1 MNHNS and CDR2 SASEGT. Deletions cut 3 bases from V and 2 bases from J, with 11 bases between. CDR3 length: 15 amino acids. In DNA, the CDR3 is TGTGCCAGCAGTGAGGCGGCAGGGGCCTACAATGAGCAGTTCTTC. As protein: CASSEAAGAYNEQFF.

The chain employs TRBV29-1 and TRBJ1-1; D remains ambiguous. The V and J ends lost 7 bases and 8 bases respectively, with 14 bases between them. The CDR3 totals 11 residues. Germline V gives CDR1 SQVTM, CDR2 ANQGSEA. The CDR3 sequence: CSAREVAEAFF. As DNA, the CDR3 is TGCAGCGCGCGGGAAGTTGCCGAAGCTTTCTTT. The full variable domain, rest sourced from reference TRBV29-1 and TRBJ1-1, is SAVISQKPSRDICQRGTSLTIQCQVDSQVTMMFWYRQQPGQSLTLIATANQGSEATYESGFVIDKFPISRPNLTFSTLTVSNMSPEDSSIYLCSAREVAEAFFGQGTRLTVV.

The rearrangement links TRBV5-5 to TRBJ2-3; 8 bases line up with TRBD2. The J segment lost 1 base and the V segment lost 4 bases, leaving 8 bases of the junction unmatched. This CDR3 region has 16 residues. The germline CDR1 and CDR2 sequences are SGHKS and YYEKEE (reference sequence). CDR3 amino acids: CASSLVAGLGTDTQYF. The CDR3 DNA follows: TGTGCCAGCAGCCTCGTAGCGGGGCTGGGCACAGATACGCAGTATTTT. The entire variable domain, with the rest obtained from reference TRBV5-5 and TRBJ2-3, is as follows: DAGVTQSPTHLIKTRGQQVTLRCSPISGHKSVSWYQQVLGQGPQFIFQYYEKEERGRGNFPDRFSARQFPNYSSELNVNALLLGDSALYLCASSLVAGLGTDTQYFGPGTRLTVL.

The V call is TRBV7-2, the J call TRBJ2-2; 9 bases line up with TRBD2. The junction had 14 bases not matched to a gene; V was cut back by 5 bases and J by 4 bases. The germline V gene encodes CDR1 SGHTA and CDR2 FQGNSA. CDR3 length: 18 amino acids. CDR3 coding DNA: TGTGCCAGCAGCCTCTACCTAGCGGGAAATCCCTCCACCGGGGAGCTGTTTTTT. Encoded protein: CASSLYLAGNPSTGELFF.

The rearrangement uses TRBV19 and TRBJ1-5; maybe TRBD1 (6 bases). CDR1 and CDR2 (germline): LNHDA, SQIVND (reference sequence). Trimming cost V 5 bases and J 6 bases, with 11 bases left between them. This CDR3 region has 13 residues. CDR3 region: CASSPGRGQPQHF. DNA for the CDR3: TGTGCCAGTAGTCCCGGCAGGGGTCAGCCCCAGCATTTT. Supplemented by reference TRBV19 and TRBJ1-5, the full variable domain reads DGGITQSPKYLFRKEGQNVTLSCEQNLNHDAMYWYRQDPGQGLRLIYYSQIVNDFQKGDIAEGYSVSREKKESFPLTVTSAQKNPTAFYLCASSPGRGQPQHFGDGTRLSIL.

A few counts support this clone. The same CDR3 can be traced to other DNA sequences in this sample. The V call is TRBV2, the J call TRBJ2-7, with TRBD1 matching over 7 bases. CDR3 size: 14 residues. Unmatched junction bases numbered 5, after V lost 3 bases and J lost 3 bases. CDR1 and CDR2 from the germline V gene are SNHLY and FYNNEI. CDR3 in DNA: TGTGCCAGCAGTGATCGGACAGGATACTACGAGCAGTACTTC. It encodes CASSDRTGYYEQYF.

The chain carries TRBV7-9 and TRBJ2-2, with 10 bases that match TRBD1. Germline lookup yields CDR1 SEHNR and CDR2 FQNEAQ (reference sequence). The CDR3 extends over 15 amino acids. V gave up 5 bases and J gave up 6 bases; unmatched junction bases: 6. CDR3 in DNA: TGTGCCAGCAGCCGGGACAGGGGAGGGGCCGGGGAGCTGTTTTTT. Its protein is CASSRDRGGAGELFF. Combining the CDR3 with reference TRBV7-9 and TRBJ2-2 gives the whole variable domain DTGVSQNPRHKITKRGQNVTFRCDPISEHNRLYWYRQTLGQGPEFLTYFQNEAQLEKSRLLSDRFSAERPKGSFSTLEIQRTEQGDSAMYLCASSRDRGGAGELFFGEGSRLTVL.

This clone was seen once. V usage is TRBV5-5 and J usage is TRBJ2-2; 8 bases fit TRBD2. The ends lost 7 bases at V and 0 bases at J; junction bases unmatched: 5. The CDR3 runs 15 residues. Per germline, CDR1 SGHKS and CDR2 YYEKEE (reference sequence). CDR3 sequence (DNA): TGTGCCAGCGAACGGCGGGGGGCGAACACCGGGGAGCTGTTTTTT. Its protein is CASERRGANTGELFF. Full variable domain (missing parts from reference TRBV5-5 and TRBJ2-2): DAGVTQSPTHLIKTRGQQVTLRCSPISGHKSVSWYQQVLGQGPQFIFQYYEKEERGRGNFPDRFSARQFPNYSSELNVNALLLGDSALYLCASERRGANTGELFFGEGSRLTVL.